This TCR beta chain was identified in a study of shared clonotypes between healthy human individuals. Libraries were prepared by immunoSEQ multiplex PCR; TCRdb keeps only in-frame clonotypes and omits some of them. The table includes about 1.5 million clones, 95% to 99% detected once. The length of the CDR3 is 14 residues. CDR1 and CDR2 (germline): LGHNA, YNFKEQ. V lost 2 bases and J lost 7, with 14 bases in between. CD4+ cell separation produced CD45RA+ naive and CD45RA-negative memory subsets. Concerning this clone itself: Its specificity is not known.

Study-wide results and limits: The small donor group covered limited genetic and exposure diversity.

This receptor was obtained from a man aged 25-45 years in good health. Input material: naive CD4+ T cells sorted from blood. Subset here: CD45RA+ positively selected. The chain carries TRBV4-2 and TRBJ1-2, with a possible D match to TRBD1 (6 bases). CDR3 in DNA: TGTGCCAGCAGCCAAAACACAGGGTTAGGTGGCTACACCTTC. Translating gives CASSQNTGLGGYTF.